These T cell receptor beta chains were read from a single sample in a study of CD8 T cells in ankylosing spondylitis. TCRdb ran MiXCR on the 5' RACE reads and lists one entry per CDR3 protein. The table lists under 950,000 distinct CDR3 sequences, 15% to 20% of them singletons. Sequencing was carried out using blood, either unsorted or a sorted T cell fraction (not recorded which). Receptors were obtained from a male donor with ankylosing spondylitis. Each CDR3 is given with its conserved first and last residue. The D gene is left open where the match is weak. Clone size appears in some rows only: once, few, many, or a class for an expanded clone.

cdr3_aa,cdr3_nt,v_call,clone_size,j_call,d_call
CSARGQGSADGYTF,TGCAGTGCCAGAGGGCAGGGGAGTGCTGATGGCTACACCTTC,TRBV20-1,few,TRBJ1-2,.
CASSARLAGLGTDTQYF,TGTGCCAGCAGCGCTCGACTAGCCGGCCTTGGCACAGATACGCAGTATTTT,TRBV7-2,few,TRBJ2-3,TRBD2
CASSPRESPAFF,TGTGCCAGCTCACCCCGGGAGAGCCCTGCATTCTTC,TRBV18,once,TRBJ2-1,.
CASTRTSGATDTQYF,TGTGCCAGCACTCGGACTAGCGGGGCCACAGATACGCAGTATTTT,TRBV6-1,.,TRBJ2-3,TRBD2
CASSLTNYRAPEAFF,TGTGCCAGCAGCCTCACTAATTACAGGGCGCCTGAAGCTTTCTTT,TRBV7-9,few,TRBJ1-1,.
CASTTGPWGTGGSPEQFF,TGTGCCAGCACAACGGGCCCGTGGGGAACGGGAGGGTCCCCCGAGCAGTTCTTC,TRBV28,few,TRBJ2-1,TRBD2
CAISEQREVYNEQFF,TGTGCCATCAGTGAGCAGCGGGAGGTCTACAATGAGCAGTTCTTC,TRBV10-3,many,TRBJ2-1,TRBD2
CASSYSRELSPLHF,TGTGCCAGCAGTTACTCGCGAGAACTCTCACCCCTCCACTTT,TRBV6-5,.,TRBJ1-6,.
CASSDRDSHYNEQFF,TGTGCCAGCAGTGACCGGGACTCCCACTACAATGAGCAGTTCTTC,TRBV28,.,TRBJ2-1,.
CASSFLGTGYNEQFF,TGCGCCAGCAGCTTTCTCGGGACAGGGTACAATGAGCAGTTCTTC,TRBV5-1,.,TRBJ2-1,TRBD1
CASSQGWAGATYEQYF,TGCGCCAGCAGCCAAGGTTGGGCGGGGGCCACCTACGAGCAGTACTTC,TRBV4-1,.,TRBJ2-7,.
CASSQARGGYNEQFF,TGCGCCAGCAGCCAAGCAAGGGGGGGGTACAATGAGCAGTTCTTC,TRBV4-3,few,TRBJ2-1,.